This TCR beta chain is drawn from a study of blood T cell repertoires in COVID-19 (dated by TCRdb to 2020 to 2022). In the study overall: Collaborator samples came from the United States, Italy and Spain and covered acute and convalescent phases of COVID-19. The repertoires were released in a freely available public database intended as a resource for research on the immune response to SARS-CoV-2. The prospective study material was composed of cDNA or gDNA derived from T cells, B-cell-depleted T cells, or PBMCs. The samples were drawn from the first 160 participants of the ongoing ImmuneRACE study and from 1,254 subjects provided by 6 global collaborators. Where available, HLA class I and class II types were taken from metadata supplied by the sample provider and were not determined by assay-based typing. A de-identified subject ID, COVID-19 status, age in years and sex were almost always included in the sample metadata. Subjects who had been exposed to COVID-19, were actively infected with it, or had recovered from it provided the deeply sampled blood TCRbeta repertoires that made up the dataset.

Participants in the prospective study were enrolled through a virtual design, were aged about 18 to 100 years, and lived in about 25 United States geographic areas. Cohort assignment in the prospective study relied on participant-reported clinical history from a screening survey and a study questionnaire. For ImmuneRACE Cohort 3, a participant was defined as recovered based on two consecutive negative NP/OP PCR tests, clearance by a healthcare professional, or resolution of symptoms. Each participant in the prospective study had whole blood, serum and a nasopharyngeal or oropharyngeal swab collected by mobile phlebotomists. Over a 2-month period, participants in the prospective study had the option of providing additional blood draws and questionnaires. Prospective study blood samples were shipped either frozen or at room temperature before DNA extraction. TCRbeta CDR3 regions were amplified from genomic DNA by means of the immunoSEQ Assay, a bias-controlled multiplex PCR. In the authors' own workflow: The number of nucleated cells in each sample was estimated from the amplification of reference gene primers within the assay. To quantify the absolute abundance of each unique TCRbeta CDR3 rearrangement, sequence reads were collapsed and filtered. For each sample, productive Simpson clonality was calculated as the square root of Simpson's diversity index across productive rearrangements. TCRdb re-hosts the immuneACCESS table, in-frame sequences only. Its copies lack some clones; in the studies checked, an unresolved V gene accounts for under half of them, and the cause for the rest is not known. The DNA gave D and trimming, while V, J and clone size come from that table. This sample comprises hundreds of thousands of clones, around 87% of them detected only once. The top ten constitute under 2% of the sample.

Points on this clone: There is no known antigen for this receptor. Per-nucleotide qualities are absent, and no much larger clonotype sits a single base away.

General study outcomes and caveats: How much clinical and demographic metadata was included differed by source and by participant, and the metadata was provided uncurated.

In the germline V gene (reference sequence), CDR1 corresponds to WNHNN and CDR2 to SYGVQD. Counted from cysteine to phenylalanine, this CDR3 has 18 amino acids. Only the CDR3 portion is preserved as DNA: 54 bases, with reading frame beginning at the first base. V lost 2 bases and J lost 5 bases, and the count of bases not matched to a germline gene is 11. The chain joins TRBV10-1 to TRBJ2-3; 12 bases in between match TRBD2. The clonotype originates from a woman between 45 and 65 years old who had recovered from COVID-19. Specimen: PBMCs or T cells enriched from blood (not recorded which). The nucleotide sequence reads TGCGCCAGCAGTGAGGGGCTAGCGGGAGGGCCAGGGCAAGATACGCAGTATTTT. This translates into CASSEGLAGGPGQDTQYF.